The 2 T cell receptor beta chains listed next were all sequenced from one sample in a study of blood T cells in healthy people across ages. Primed by a sample-barcoded 5' primer and a J-beta primer mix, a second PCR proceeded for roughly 7 to 11 cycles. From the 5' RACE reads, TCRdb called clonotypes with MiXCR, one entry per CDR3 protein. The profile shows approximately 1.5 million distinct CDR3 sequences, 40% to 45% of them singletons. The sample was blood. The source is a woman under 30 in good health.

This clonotype showed up just a few times. The chain is built from TRBV12-3 or TRBV12-4 and TRBJ1-6; D ambiguous. This CDR3 contains 15 residues. V lost 6 bases, J lost 4 bases, and 13 bases lay in between. The CDR3 sequence: CASSPGRSYNSPLHF. The CDR3 DNA follows: TGTGCCAGCAGCCCTGGTCGATCTTATAATTCACCCCTCCACTTT.

This chain connects TRBV28 to TRBJ2-5; 7 nucleotides line up with TRBD1. Judging by the DNA end, TRBJ2-7 fits better; the J call may be wrong. From germline, CDR1 is MDHEN and CDR2 SYDVKM. This CDR3 is 15 amino acids long. The CDR3 region has the DNA TGTGCCAGCAGTTCCACCGCGACAGGGACGTACGAGCAGTACTTC. It translates to CASSSTATGTYEQYF.